One sample yielded the 30 T cell receptor beta chains listed below, sequenced in a study of cytomegalovirus exposure and HLA in healthy donors. Amplification used 60 Vbeta primers and 13 Jbeta primers. Some clones are missing from TCRdb's copy, which holds only in-frame ones; the method was immunoSEQ multiplex PCR. In the table there are about 82,000 clones, approximately 81% of which are singletons. The sample comprised PBMCs. The receptors derive from a woman between 45 and 65 years old in good health and CMV-seropositive.

The chain is built from TRBV11-2 and TRBJ2-5; maybe TRBD1 (5 bases). Germline V gene sequence: CDR1 SGHAT, CDR2 FQNNGV. CDR3 size: 15 residues. Trimming took 5 bases from V and 1 from J, leaving 14 bases between them. DNA for the CDR3: TGTGCCAGCAGCCAACTTCGACAGACCCAAGAGACCCAGTACTTC. This codes for CASSQLRQTQETQYF.

This sequence joins TRBV6-5 and TRBJ1-1; the D is unclear. This CDR3 is 15 amino acids long. The V end was cut by 5 bases, the J end by 0 bases, with 13 bases between. Germline CDR1 and CDR2: MNHEY and SVGAGI. CDR3 nucleotide sequence: TGTGCCAGCAGTAGTAACAGCCCCATGAACACTGAAGCTTTCTTT. Its translation is CASSSNSPMNTEAFF.

The rearrangement uses TRBV7-9 and TRBJ2-1, with 8 bases that match TRBD2. The CDR3 spans 15 residues. V was pared by 2 bases and J by 6 bases, with 6 bases of the junction left unmatched. Germline V gene data show CDR1 as SEHNR and CDR2 as FQNEAQ (reference sequence). CDR3 in DNA: TGTGCCAGCAGCTTAAGAGCGGGAGTAAGCAATGAGCAGTTCTTC. Its translation: CASSLRAGVSNEQFF.

The chain combines TRBV15 with TRBJ1-3; D ambiguous. This CDR3 spans 16 amino acids. CDR1 is LNHNV, CDR2 YYDKDF, per germline (reference sequence). Trimming removed 0 bases at V and 4 bases at J, with 13 bases between. The CDR3 DNA reads TGTGCCACCAGCAGAGATCAAACGACGAGGGGAAACACCATATATTTT. This codes for CATSRDQTTRGNTIYF.

The chain recombines TRBV29-1 with TRBJ2-1; 9 positions agree with TRBD1. Looked up from germline, CDR1 is SQVTM and CDR2 is ANQGSEA. V was pared by 6 bases and J by 4 bases, with 7 bases of the junction left unmatched. This CDR3 has 14 amino acids. This chain's CDR3 is CSVDRGLGYNEQFF. The CDR3 DNA sequence: TGCAGCGTCGACAGGGGGTTGGGTTACAATGAGCAGTTCTTC.

This clone was seen once. The rearrangement joins TRBV15 to TRBJ1-4, with TRBD1 as a possible D gene (5 bases). This CDR3 comprises 13 residues. The V end was cut by 5 bases, the J end by 8 bases, with 12 bases between. Germline V gene sequence: CDR1 LNHNV, CDR2 YYDKDF (reference sequence). The CDR3 is CATSAGDREKLFF. The CDR3 nucleotides are TGTGCCACCAGCGCGGGGGATAGAGAAAAACTGTTTTTT. Drawing the rest from reference TRBV15 and TRBJ1-4, the complete variable domain is DAMVIQNPRYQVTQFGKPVTLSCSQTLNHNVMYWYQQKSSQAPKLLFHYYDKDFNNEADTPDNFQSRRPNTSFCFLDIRSPGLGDTAMYLCATSAGDREKLFFGSGTQLSVL.

This clone was seen only a few times. The chain uses TRBV6-1 and TRBJ1-1, with TRBD1 identical over 7 bases. The germline V gene encodes CDR1 MNHNS and CDR2 SASEGT. J was trimmed by 7 bases and V by 2 bases; bases with no gene match: 13. The CDR3 contains 16 residues. CDR3 loop: CASSELVEGAAGEAFF. For the CDR3, the DNA is TGTGCCAGCAGTGAACTTGTCGAGGGGGCGGCCGGTGAAGCTTTCTTT.

This clone was seen only once. The chain joins TRBV25-1 to TRBJ1-2, with D hard to call. The CDR3 length is 12 residues. Trimming stripped 5 bases from V and 6 bases from J, with 10 bases between. The germline gives CDR1 MGHDK, CDR2 SYGVNS. The CDR3 DNA reads TGTGCCAGCAGTAGAGGGAATCATGGCTACACCTTC. Translated, it gives CASSRGNHGYTF.

This clone was counted only a few times. The chain links TRBV5-1 to TRBJ2-2, with TRBD1 as a possible D gene (5 bases). This CDR3 comprises 16 residues. The germline V and J ends were trimmed by 0 bases and 0 bases, with 9 bases remaining between them. Per germline, CDR1 SGHRS and CDR2 YFSETQ. The CDR3 DNA follows: TGCGCCAGCAGCTTGGTGACAGTCGCGAACACCGGGGAGCTGTTTTTT. Residues: CASSLVTVANTGELFF. The full variable domain, its missing parts supplied by reference TRBV5-1 and TRBJ2-2, is KAGVTQTPRYLIKTRGQQVTLSCSPISGHRSVSWYQQTPGQGLQFLFEYFSETQRNKGNFPGRFSGRQFSNSRSEMNVSTLELGDSALYLCASSLVTVANTGELFFGEGSRLTVL.

V usage is TRBV14 and J usage is TRBJ2-1; D gene unclear. There are 14 residues in the CDR3. Trimming stripped 0 bases from V and 10 bases from J, with 13 bases between. The germline CDR1 and CDR2 sequences are SGHDN and FVKESK. CDR3 bases: TGTGCCAGCAGCCAAGATCTTCGGGTAGCCGAGCAGTTCTTC. Translated: CASSQDLRVAEQFF.

The V gene is TRBV9, the J gene TRBJ2-1; 13 nucleotides align to TRBD2. Germline V gene sequence: CDR1 SGDLS, CDR2 YYNGEE. The CDR3 contains 15 residues. J gave up 8 bases and V 2 bases, and 4 bases lay outside the gene matches. CDR3 nucleotide sequence: TGTGCCAGCAGCGTGGGGACTAGCGGGAACGATGAGCAGTTCTTC. It is translated as CASSVGTSGNDEQFF.

This clone was counted between two and nine times. At the DNA level, this CDR3 is encoded by other sequences in the same sample as well. V gene TRBV30 combines with J gene TRBJ2-7, with 11 bases aligning to TRBD1. In germline, CDR1 is GTSNPN, CDR2 SVGIG (reference sequence). This CDR3 region has 13 residues. The ends lost 2 bases at V and 4 bases at J; junction bases unmatched: 1. The CDR3 spells CAWSRDRGYEQYF. The CDR3 coding sequence is TGTGCCTGGAGTCGGGACAGGGGGTACGAGCAGTACTTC.

This chain connects TRBV6-1 to TRBJ2-3, with 8 bases lining up with TRBD1. V shed 6 bases and J 3 bases; nucleotides not matched to a gene: 5. CDR1 and CDR2 (germline): MNHNS, SASEGT. CDR3 length: 14 residues. This chain's CDR3 is CASRSRQGTDTQYF. DNA for the CDR3: TGTGCCAGCAGAAGTAGACAGGGGACAGATACGCAGTATTTT.

This chain links TRBV6-5 with TRBJ2-3; D possibly corresponds to TRBD1 (6 bases). The CDR3 spans 12 residues. Trimming pared 6 bases from V and 10 bases from J, leaving 14 bases between. Germline V gene lookup returns CDR1 MNHEY and CDR2 SVGAGI. The DNA of the CDR3 is TGTGCCAGCAGCCAAACAGGGTGGTCGCAGTATTTT. Protein product: CASSQTGWSQYF.

Concerning this clone itself: Germline is not matched at one junction end, which may reflect a read error. The V gene is TRBV7-7, the J gene TRBJ2-5; the match to TRBD1 covers 11 bases. In germline, CDR1 is SSHAT, CDR2 FNYEAQ (reference sequence). This CDR3 comprises 18 residues. The CDR3 region has the DNA TGTGCTAGCAGCTACCTCTCGAGGACAGGGGGCCTCCAAGAGACCCAGTACTTC. It specifies CASSYLSRTGGLQETQYF.

The chain is built from TRBV15 and TRBJ2-1; 15 bases are a match to TRBD2. V was pared by 1 base and J by 10 bases, with 2 bases of the junction left unmatched. CDR3 length: 15 residues. Germline V gene data show CDR1 as LNHNV and CDR2 as YYDKDF (reference sequence). The CDR3 loop reads CATSRGTSGREEQFF. DNA for the CDR3: TGTGCCACCAGCAGAGGGACTAGCGGGAGGGAAGAGCAGTTCTTC.

The J gene is TRBJ1-5, the V gene TRBV6-1, with D uncertain. V was shortened by 7 bases and J by 3 bases, with 13 bases between the two germline ends. Per germline, CDR1 MNHNS and CDR2 SASEGT. The CDR3 runs to 14 residues. The DNA of the CDR3 is TGTGCCAGCACCCCCTTCGTATCCAATCAGCCCCAGCATTTT. Translation: CASTPFVSNQPQHF.

The chain employs TRBV9 and TRBJ2-1, with 11 bases lining up with TRBD2. The germline gives CDR1 SGDLS, CDR2 YYNGEE. The CDR3 spans 17 residues. Trimming at V came to 3 bases and at J to 2 bases, leaving 7 bases not matched to a gene. CDR3 residues: CASSDSSGRRTYNEQFF. CDR3 in DNA: TGTGCCAGCAGCGATTCTAGCGGGAGGAGGACCTACAATGAGCAGTTCTTC.

This rearrangement joins TRBV9 to TRBJ2-2; D is unclear. This CDR3 is built from 15 residues. Per germline, CDR1 SGDLS and CDR2 YYNGEE. Trimming pared 2 bases from V and 2 bases from J, leaving 10 bases between. Written as DNA, the CDR3 is TGTGCCAGCAGCGTTAGTAACAGAAACACCGGGGAGCTGTTTTTT. Residues: CASSVSNRNTGELFF.

The gene calls are TRBV28 and TRBJ1-2; possibly TRBD1 for D (5 bases). V lost 5 bases, J lost 1 base, and 8 bases lay in between. Looked up from germline, CDR1 is MDHEN and CDR2 is SYDVKM. The CDR3 totals 13 residues. For the CDR3, the DNA is TGTGCCAGCAGTCAGGGACTTAACTATGGCTACACCTTC. Protein sequence: CASSQGLNYGYTF.

The J gene is TRBJ2-7, the V gene TRBV19; D is perhaps TRBD1 (6 bases). From germline, CDR1 is LNHDA and CDR2 SQIVND (reference sequence). This CDR3 has 14 amino acids. V gave up 4 bases and J gave up 3 bases, with 13 bases separating them. This CDR3 is CASSNQGRLYEQYF. The CDR3 bases are TGTGCCAGTAGTAACCAGGGGCGACTCTACGAGCAGTACTTC.

This clone ranks as medium-sized. V usage is TRBV5-1 and J usage is TRBJ2-7; 9 bases are a match to TRBD2. The V segment lost 2 bases and the J segment 5 bases; nucleotides outside the gene matches: 5. This CDR3 is built from 14 residues. Germline V gene sequence: CDR1 SGHRS, CDR2 YFSETQ. The CDR3 protein is CASSFISGSNEQYF. The CDR3 nucleotides are TGCGCCAGCAGCTTTATTAGCGGGAGCAACGAGCAGTACTTC.

This clone turned up a few times. This chain links TRBV6-6 with TRBJ1-1, with D unresolved. Looked up from germline, CDR1 is MNHNY and CDR2 is SVGAGI (reference sequence). V lost 11 bases, J lost 1 base, and 17 bases lay in between. The CDR3 runs to 14 residues. Written as DNA, the CDR3 is TGTGCCTCCTCGACGGGAAGACGGAACACTGAAGCTTTCTTT. This sequence encodes CASSTGRRNTEAFF.

V and J are TRBV28 and TRBJ2-7; tentatively, D is TRBD2 (5 bases). The CDR3 is 12 residues long. V lost 4 bases, J lost 5 bases, and 9 bases lay in between. Germline-derived CDR1 and CDR2 are MDHEN and SYDVKM. The CDR3 nucleotides are TGTGCCAGCAGTTCAGGACTTGACGAGCAGTACTTC. Residues: CASSSGLDEQYF.

The chain combines TRBV10-3 with TRBJ2-7, with 9 bases that match TRBD1. With 2 bases clipped from V and 5 bases from J, the junction kept 1 base outside the gene matches. CDR1 and CDR2 (germline): ENHRY, SYGVKD. There are 13 residues in the CDR3. In DNA, the CDR3 is TGTGCCATCAGTGAGACAGGGGGCCACGAGCAGTACTTC. Translation gives CAISETGGHEQYF.

The rearrangement links TRBV6-7 to TRBJ2-1, with D possibly matching TRBD1 (6 bases). TRBV6-7 is treated as an ORF (open reading frame) with a function not yet certain. Trimming stripped 5 bases from V and 7 bases from J, with 15 bases between. The CDR3 totals 14 residues. The DNA for the CDR3 is TGTGCCAGCAGTCTTTACAGGGCAGGTAATGAGCAGTTCTTC. Its translation: CASSLYRAGNEQFF.

V gene TRBV6-1 combines with J gene TRBJ2-5, with no clear D. The CDR3 is 15 residues long. The germline V and J ends were trimmed by 4 bases and 2 bases, with 14 bases remaining between them. Germline CDR1 reads MNHNS; CDR2 reads SASEGT. The CDR3 nucleotides read TGTGCCAGCAGTGCGAGAGCGTCCCGGCAAGAGACCCAGTACTTC. This encodes CASSARASRQETQYF.

The chain employs TRBV19 and TRBJ1-1, with TRBD1 as a possible D gene (6 bases). The CDR3 totals 14 residues. Germline assignment: CDR1 LNHDA and CDR2 SQIVND (reference sequence). Trimming pared 9 bases from V and 5 bases from J, leaving 19 bases between. The chain's CDR3 is CASTAQGLGTEAFF. The CDR3 DNA is TGTGCCAGCACCGCACAGGGTTTGGGGACTGAAGCTTTCTTT.

This clone was counted a single time. The V and J genes are TRBV30 and TRBJ2-2; maybe TRBD1 (5 bases). The CDR3 sequence is 14 residues long. Per germline, CDR1 GTSNPN and CDR2 SVGIG (reference sequence). Between the trimmed V and J ends, which lost 3 bases and 2 bases, there was a span of 10 bases. The chain's CDR3 is CAWRWGPNTGELFF. The CDR3 DNA follows: TGTGCCTGGAGATGGGGCCCTAACACCGGGGAGCTGTTTTTT.

The J gene is TRBJ2-4, the V gene TRBV19; 7 positions agree with TRBD1. Germline CDR1 LNHDA, CDR2 SQIVND (reference sequence). V shed 7 bases and J 7 bases; nucleotides not matched to a gene: 10. The CDR3 covers 14 residues. The CDR3 bases are TGTGCCAGTACCGAGGGGGCAGTGGGCAACATTCAGTACTTC. This encodes CASTEGAVGNIQYF.